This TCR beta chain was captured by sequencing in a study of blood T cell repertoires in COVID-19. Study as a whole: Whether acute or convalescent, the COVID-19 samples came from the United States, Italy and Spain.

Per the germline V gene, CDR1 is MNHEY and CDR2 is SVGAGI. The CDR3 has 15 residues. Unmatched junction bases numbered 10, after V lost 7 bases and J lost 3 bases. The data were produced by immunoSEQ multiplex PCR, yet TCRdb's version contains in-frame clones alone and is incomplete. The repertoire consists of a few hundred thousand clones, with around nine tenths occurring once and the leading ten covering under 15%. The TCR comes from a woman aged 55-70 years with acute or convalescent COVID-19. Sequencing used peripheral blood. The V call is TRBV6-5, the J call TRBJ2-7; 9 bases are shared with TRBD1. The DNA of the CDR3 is TGTGCCAGCACCCCCAAGACAGGGGGGTACTACGAGCAGTACTTC. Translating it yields CASTPKTGGYYEQYF.